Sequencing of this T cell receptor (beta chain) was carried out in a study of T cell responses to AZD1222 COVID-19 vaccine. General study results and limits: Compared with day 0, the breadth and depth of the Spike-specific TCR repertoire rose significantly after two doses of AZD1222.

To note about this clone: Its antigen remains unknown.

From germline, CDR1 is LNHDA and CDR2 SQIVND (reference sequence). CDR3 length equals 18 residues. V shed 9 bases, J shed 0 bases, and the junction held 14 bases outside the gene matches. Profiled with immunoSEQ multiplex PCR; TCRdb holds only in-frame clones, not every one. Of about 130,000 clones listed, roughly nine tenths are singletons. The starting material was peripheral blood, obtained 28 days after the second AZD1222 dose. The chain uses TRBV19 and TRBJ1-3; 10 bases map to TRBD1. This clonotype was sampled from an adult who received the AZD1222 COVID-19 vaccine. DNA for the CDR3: TGTGCCAGCCTACCTGCCGGGACAGGGGTTTTCTCTGGAAACACCATATATTTT. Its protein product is CASLPAGTGVFSGNTIYF.